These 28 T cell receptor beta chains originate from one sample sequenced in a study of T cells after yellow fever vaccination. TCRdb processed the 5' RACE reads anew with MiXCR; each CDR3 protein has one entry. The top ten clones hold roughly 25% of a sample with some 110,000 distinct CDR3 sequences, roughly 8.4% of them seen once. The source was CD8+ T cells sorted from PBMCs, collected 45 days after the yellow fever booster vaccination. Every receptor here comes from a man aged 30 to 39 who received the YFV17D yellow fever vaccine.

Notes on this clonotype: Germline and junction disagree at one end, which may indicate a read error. Here the CDR3 reads CASRQTGGNNGELFF. CDR3 DNA sequence: TGTGCCAGCAGGCAGACGGGAGGGAACAACGGGGAGCTGTTTTTT. The chain links TRBV6-1 to TRBJ2-2; 8 bases map to TRBD2. This CDR3 has 15 amino acids. Per the germline V gene, CDR1 is MNHNS and CDR2 is SASEGT.

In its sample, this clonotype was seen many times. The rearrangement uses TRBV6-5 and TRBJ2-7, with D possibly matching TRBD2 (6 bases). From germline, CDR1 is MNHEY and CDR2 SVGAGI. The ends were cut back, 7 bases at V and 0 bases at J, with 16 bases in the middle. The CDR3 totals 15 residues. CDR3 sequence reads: CASTPSGGDSYEQYF. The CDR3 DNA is TGTGCCAGCACCCCCTCCGGCGGGGACTCCTACGAGCAGTACTTC.

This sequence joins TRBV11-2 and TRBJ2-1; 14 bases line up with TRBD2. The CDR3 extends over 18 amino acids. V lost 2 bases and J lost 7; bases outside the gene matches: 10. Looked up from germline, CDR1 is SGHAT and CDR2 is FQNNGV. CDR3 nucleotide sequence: TGTGCCAGCAGCTTATACCCGGGACTAGCGGGAGTAAAGAATGAGCAGTTCTTC. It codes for CASSLYPGLAGVKNEQFF.

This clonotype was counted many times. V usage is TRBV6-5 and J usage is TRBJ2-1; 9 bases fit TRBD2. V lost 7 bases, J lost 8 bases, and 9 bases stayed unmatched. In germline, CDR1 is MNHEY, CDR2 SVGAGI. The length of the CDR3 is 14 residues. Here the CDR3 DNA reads TGTGCCAGCATTAGGCTAGCGGGGTCGGATGAGCAGTTCTTC. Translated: CASIRLAGSDEQFF.

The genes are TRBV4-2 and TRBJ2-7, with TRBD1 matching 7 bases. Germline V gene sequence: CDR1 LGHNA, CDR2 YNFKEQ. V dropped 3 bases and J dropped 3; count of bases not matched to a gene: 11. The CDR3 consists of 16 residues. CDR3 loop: CASSQDPQGTNYEQYF. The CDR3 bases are TGTGCCAGCAGCCAGGACCCACAGGGGACCAACTACGAGCAGTACTTC.

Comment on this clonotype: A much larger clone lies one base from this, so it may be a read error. CDR3 nucleotides: TGCAGGGTTGAGCGGGACAGAGGATACGAGCAGTACTTC. This codes for CRVERDRGYEQYF. J is TRBJ2-7 and V is TRBV29-1; D might be TRBD1 or TRBD2, each matching 7 bases. Germline lookup yields CDR1 SQVTM and CDR2 ANQGSEA. The CDR3 runs to 13 residues.

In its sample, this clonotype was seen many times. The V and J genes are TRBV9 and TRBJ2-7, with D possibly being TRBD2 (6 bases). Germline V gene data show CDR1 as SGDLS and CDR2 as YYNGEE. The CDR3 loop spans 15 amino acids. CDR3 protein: CAQPPEGEEVYEQYF. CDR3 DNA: TGTGCTCAGCCCCCAGAAGGGGAGGAAGTCTACGAGCAGTACTTC.

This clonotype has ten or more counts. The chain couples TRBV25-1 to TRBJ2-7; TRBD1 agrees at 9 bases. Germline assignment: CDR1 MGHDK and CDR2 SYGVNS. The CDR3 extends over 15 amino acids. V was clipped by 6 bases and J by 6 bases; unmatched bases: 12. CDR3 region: CASSSPGQGVLEQYF. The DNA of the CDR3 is TGTGCCAGCAGCTCTCCGGGACAGGGAGTTCTCGAGCAGTACTTC.

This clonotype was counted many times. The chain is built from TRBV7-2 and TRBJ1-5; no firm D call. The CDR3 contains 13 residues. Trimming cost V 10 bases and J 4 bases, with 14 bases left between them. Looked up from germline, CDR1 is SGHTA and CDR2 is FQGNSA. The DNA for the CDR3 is TGTGCCATCCCCCTCGGACTTAATCAGCCCCAGCATTTT. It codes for CAIPLGLNQPQHF. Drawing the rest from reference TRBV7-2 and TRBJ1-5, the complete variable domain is GAGVSQSPSNKVTEKGKDVELRCDPISGHTALYWYRQSLGQGLEFLIYFQGNSAPDKSGLPSDRFSAERTGGSVSTLTIQRTQQEDSAVYLCAIPLGLNQPQHFGDGTRLSIL.

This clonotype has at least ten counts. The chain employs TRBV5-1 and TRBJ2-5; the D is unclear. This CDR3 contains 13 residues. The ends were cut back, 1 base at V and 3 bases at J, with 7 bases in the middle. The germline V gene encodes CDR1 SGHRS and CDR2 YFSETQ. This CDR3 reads CASSLYPEETQYF. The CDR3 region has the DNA TGCGCCAGCAGCTTGTATCCGGAAGAGACCCAGTACTTC.

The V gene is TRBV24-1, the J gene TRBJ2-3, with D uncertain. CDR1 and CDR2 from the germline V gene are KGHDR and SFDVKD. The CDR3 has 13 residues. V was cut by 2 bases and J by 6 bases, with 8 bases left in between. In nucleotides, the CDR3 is TGTGCCACCAGTGATTCCTGGCAGGATACGCAGTATTTT. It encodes CATSDSWQDTQYF.

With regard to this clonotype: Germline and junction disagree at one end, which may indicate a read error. The CDR3 region is CASSSTFSGRLNPHTKYF. The CDR3 region has the DNA TGTGCCAGCAGTTCAACCTTCAGCGGGAGGCTCAACCCCCATACGAAGTATTTT. J is TRBJ2-3 and V is TRBV12-3 or TRBV12-4; 9 bases match TRBD2. The CDR3 is made up of 18 amino acids.

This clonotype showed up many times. For the CDR3, the DNA is TGTGCCAGCCCCCCCACGGGGCCTGAACCAGGAGATACGCAGTATTTT. Translated: CASPPTGPEPGDTQYF. The chain couples TRBV7-9 to TRBJ2-3, with D perhaps given as TRBD1 or TRBD2 (5 bases each). This CDR3 has 16 residues. CDR1 and CDR2 from the germline V gene are SEHNR and FQNEAQ (reference sequence). Trimming removed 8 bases at V and 5 bases at J, with 23 bases between.

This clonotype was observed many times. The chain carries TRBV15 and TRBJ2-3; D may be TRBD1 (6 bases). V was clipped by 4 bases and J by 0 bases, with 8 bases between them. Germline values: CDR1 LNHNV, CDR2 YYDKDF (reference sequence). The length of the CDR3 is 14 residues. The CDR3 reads CATSKGHSTDTQYF. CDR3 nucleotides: TGTGCCACCAGCAAGGGACATAGCACAGATACGCAGTATTTT.

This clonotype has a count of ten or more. The CDR3, as DNA: TGTGCCAGCAGTTACTCGCGTACCCCTTACAATGAGCAGTTCTTC. Protein product: CASSYSRTPYNEQFF. The V call is TRBV6-5, the J call TRBJ2-1, with unresolved D. CDR1 MNHEY and CDR2 SVGAGI come from the germline V gene. CDR3 size: 15 residues. The V end was cut by 0 bases, the J end by 4 bases, with 10 bases between.

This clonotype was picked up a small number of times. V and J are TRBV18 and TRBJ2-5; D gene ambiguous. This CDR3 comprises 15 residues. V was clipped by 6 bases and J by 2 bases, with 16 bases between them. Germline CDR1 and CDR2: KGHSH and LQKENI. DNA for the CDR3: TGTGCCAGCTCGGACGTCCAGGCCCCTCAAGAGACCCAGTACTTC. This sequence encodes CASSDVQAPQETQYF.

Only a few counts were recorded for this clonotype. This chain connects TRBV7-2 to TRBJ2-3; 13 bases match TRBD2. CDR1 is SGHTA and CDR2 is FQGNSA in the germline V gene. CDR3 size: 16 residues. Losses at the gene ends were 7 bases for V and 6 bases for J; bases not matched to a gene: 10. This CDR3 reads CASTWTSGSITDTQYF. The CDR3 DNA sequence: TGTGCCAGCACATGGACTAGCGGGAGCATAACGGATACGCAGTATTTT.

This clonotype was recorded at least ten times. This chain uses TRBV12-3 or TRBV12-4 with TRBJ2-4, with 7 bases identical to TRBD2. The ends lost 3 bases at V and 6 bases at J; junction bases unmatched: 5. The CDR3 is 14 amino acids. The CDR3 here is CASSLGGMGNIQYF. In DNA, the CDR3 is TGTGCCAGCAGTTTGGGGGGGATGGGAAACATTCAGTACTTC.

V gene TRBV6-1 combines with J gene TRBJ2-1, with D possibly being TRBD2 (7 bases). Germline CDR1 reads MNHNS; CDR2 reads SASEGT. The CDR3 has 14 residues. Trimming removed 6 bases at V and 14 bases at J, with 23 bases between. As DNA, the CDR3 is TGTGCCAGCAGAGTCTACGGGGGGCCTTTGGGGGAGTTCTTC. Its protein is CASRVYGGPLGEFF.

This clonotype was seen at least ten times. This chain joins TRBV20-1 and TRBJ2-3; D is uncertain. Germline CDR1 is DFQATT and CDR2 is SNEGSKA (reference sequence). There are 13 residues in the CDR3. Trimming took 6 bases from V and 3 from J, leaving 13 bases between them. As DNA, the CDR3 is TGCAGTGCCATCCTGTCGAGAACAGATACGCAGTATTTT. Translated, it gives CSAILSRTDTQYF.

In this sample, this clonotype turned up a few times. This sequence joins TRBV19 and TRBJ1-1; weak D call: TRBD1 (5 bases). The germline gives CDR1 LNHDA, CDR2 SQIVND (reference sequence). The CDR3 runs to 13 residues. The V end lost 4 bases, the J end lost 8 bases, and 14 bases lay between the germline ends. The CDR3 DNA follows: TGTGCCAGTAGTACCCAAGACAGCACCGAAGCTTTCTTT. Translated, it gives CASSTQDSTEAFF.

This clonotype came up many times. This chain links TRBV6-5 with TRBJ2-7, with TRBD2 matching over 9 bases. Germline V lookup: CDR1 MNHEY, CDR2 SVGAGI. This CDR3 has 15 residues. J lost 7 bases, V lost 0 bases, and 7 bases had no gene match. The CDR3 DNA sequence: TGTGCCAGCAGTTACTCAGCGGGAGGTCCCTCGGAGCAGTACTTC. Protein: CASSYSAGGPSEQYF.

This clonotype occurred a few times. The chain's CDR3 is CASSGGMGGRAETQYF. The CDR3 region has the DNA TGTGCCAGCAGTGGGGGCATGGGTGGACGGGCAGAGACCCAGTACTTC. The chain has TRBV25-1 and TRBJ2-5, with a tentative D call TRBD1 (5 bases). With 4 bases removed from V and 4 bases from J, the gap between germline ends came to 19 bases. The CDR3 sequence is 16 residues long. The germline CDR1 and CDR2 sequences are MGHDK and SYGVNS.

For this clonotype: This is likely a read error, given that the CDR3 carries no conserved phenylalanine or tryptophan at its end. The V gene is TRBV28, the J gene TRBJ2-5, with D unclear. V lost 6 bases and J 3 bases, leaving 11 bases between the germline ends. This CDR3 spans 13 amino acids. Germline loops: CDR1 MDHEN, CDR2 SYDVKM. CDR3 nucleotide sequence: TGTGCCAGCAGACACGACTCTAAAGAGACCCAGTACTAC. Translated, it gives CASRHDSKETQYY.

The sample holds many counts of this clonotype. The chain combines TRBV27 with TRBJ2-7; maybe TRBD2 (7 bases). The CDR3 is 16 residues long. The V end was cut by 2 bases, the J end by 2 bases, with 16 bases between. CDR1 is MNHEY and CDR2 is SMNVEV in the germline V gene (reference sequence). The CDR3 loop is CASSLALGGPTYEQYF. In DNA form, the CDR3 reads TGTGCCAGCAGTTTAGCGCTCGGGGGGCCGACCTACGAGCAGTACTTC.

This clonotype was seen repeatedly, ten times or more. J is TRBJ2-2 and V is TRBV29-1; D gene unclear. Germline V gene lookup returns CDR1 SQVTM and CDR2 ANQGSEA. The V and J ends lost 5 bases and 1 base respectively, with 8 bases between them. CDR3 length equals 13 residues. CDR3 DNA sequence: TGCAGCGTTTCCAGAGAGAACACCGGGGAGCTGTTTTTT. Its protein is CSVSRENTGELFF.

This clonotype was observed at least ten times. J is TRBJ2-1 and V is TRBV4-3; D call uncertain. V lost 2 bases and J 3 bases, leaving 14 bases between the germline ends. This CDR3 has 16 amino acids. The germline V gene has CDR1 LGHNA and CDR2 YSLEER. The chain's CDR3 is CASSQTAMTYYNEQFF. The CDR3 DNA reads TGCGCCAGCAGCCAAACGGCCATGACTTACTACAATGAGCAGTTCTTC.

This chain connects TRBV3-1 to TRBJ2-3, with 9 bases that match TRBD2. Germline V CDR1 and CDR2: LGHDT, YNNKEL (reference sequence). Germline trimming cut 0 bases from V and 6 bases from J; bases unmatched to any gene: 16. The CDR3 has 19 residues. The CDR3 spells CASSQDFLFGGRAGDTQYF. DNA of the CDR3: TGTGCCAGCAGCCAAGATTTTTTGTTTGGCGGGAGGGCCGGTGATACGCAGTATTTT.